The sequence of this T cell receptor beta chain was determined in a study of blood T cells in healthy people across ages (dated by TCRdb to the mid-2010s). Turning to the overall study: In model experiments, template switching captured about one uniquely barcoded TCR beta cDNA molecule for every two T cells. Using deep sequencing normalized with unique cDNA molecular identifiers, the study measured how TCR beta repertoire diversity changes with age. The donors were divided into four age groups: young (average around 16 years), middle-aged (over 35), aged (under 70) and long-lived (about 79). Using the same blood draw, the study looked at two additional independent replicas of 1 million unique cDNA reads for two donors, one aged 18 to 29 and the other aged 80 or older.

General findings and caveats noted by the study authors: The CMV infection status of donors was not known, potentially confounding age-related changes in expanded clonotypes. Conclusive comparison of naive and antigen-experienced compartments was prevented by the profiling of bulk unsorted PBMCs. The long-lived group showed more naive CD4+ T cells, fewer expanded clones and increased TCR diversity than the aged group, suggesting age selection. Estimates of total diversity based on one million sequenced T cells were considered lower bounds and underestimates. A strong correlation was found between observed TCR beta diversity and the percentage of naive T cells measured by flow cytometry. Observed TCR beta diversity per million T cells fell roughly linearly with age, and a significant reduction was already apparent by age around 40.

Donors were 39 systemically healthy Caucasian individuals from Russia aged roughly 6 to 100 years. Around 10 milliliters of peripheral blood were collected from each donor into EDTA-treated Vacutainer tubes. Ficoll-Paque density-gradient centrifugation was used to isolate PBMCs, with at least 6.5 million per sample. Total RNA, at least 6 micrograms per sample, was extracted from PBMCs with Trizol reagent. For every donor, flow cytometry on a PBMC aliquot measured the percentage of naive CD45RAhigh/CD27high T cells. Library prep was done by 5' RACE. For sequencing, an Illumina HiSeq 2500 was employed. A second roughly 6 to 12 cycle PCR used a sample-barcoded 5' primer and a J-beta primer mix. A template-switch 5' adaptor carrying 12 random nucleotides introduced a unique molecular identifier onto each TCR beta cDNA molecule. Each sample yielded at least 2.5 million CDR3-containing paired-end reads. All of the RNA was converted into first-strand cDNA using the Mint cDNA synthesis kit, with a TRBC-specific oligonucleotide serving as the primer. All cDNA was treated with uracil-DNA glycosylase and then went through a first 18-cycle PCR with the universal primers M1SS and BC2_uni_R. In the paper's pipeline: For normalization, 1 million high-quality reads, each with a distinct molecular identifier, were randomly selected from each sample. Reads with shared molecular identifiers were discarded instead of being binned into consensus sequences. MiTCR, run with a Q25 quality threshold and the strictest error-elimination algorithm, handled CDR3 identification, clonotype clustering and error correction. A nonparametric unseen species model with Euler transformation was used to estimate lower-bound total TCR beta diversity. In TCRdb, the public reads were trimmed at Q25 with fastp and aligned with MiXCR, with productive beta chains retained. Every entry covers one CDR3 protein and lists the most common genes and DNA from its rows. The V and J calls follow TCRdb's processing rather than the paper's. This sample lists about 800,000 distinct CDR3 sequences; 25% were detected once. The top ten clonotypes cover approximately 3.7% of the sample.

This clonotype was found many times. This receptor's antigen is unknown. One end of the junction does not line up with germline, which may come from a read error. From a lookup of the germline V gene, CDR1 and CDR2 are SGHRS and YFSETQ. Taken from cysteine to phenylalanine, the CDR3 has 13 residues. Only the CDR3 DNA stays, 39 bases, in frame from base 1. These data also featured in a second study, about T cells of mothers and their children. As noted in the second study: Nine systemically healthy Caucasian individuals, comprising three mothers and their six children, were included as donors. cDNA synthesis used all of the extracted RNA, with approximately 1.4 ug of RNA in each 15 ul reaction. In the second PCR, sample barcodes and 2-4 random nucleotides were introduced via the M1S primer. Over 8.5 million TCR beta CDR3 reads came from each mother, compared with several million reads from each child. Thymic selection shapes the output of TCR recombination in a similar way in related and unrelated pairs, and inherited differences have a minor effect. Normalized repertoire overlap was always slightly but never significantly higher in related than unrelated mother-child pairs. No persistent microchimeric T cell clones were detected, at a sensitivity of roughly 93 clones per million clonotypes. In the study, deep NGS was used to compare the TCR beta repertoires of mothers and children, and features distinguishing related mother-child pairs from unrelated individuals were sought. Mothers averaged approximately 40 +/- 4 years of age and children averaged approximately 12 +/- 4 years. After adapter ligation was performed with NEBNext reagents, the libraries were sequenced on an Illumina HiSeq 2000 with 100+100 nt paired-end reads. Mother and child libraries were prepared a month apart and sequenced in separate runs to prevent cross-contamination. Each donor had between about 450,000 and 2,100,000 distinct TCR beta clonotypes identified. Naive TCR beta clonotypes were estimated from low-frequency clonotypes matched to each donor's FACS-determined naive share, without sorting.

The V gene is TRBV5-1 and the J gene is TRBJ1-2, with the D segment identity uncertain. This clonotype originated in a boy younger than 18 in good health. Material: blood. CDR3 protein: CASSLGPSYGYTF. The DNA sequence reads TGTGCCAGCAGCCTGGGCCCTAGCTATGGCTACACCTTC.